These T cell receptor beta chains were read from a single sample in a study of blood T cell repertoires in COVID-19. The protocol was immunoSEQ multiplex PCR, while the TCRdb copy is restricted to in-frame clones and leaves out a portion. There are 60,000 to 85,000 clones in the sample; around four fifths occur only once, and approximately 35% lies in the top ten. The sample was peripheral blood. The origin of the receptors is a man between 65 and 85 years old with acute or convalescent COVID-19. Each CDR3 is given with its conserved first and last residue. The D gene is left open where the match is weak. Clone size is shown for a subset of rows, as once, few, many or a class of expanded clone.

CDR3aa: CASSFPGLPNEQYF
CDR3nt: TGTGCCAGCAGTTTCCCGGGACTTCCTAACGAGCAGTACTTC
v_gene: TRBV27
d_gene: NA
j_gene: TRBJ2-7
len: 14
abundance: once

CDR3aa: CASSPGRGDTARDEQFF
CDR3nt: TGCGCCAGCAGCCCCGGGAGGGGCGACACGGCTCGGGATGAGCAGTTCTTC
v_gene: TRBV5-1
d_gene: TRBD2
j_gene: TRBJ2-1
len: 17
abundance: once

CDR3aa: CASSPRVPGGEQYF
CDR3nt: TGTGCCAGCTCACCGCGGGTCCCAGGAGGGGAGCAGTACTTC
v_gene: TRBV18
d_gene: NA
j_gene: TRBJ2-7
len: 14
abundance: NA

CDR3aa: CASSLNVQVRGGALHF
CDR3nt: TGTGCCAGCAGCTTAAATGTTCAAGTTAGGGGCGGGGCCCTCCACTTT
v_gene: TRBV7-2
d_gene: NA
j_gene: TRBJ1-6
len: 16
abundance: few

CDR3aa: CAPSPGGGAGELFF
CDR3nt: TGCGCCCCCAGCCCGGGGGGGGGCGCCGGGGAGCTGTTTTTT
v_gene: TRBV5-1
d_gene: TRBD2
j_gene: TRBJ2-2
len: 14
abundance: NA

CDR3aa: CASSLSENQPQHF
CDR3nt: TGTGCCAGCAGCTTGAGTGAAAATCAGCCCCAGCATTTT
v_gene: TRBV7-6
d_gene: NA
j_gene: TRBJ1-5
len: 13
abundance: few

CDR3aa: CASSRRSRGGPTDTQYF
CDR3nt: TGTGCCAGCAGCCGCCGGAGCCGCGGGGGCCCCACAGATACGCAGTATTTT
v_gene: TRBV14
d_gene: NA
j_gene: TRBJ2-3
len: 17
abundance: NA

CDR3aa: CASSPQTGLYQPQHF
CDR3nt: TGTGCCAGCAGCCCACAAACAGGGTTATATCAGCCCCAGCATTTT
v_gene: TRBV5-8
d_gene: NA
j_gene: TRBJ1-5
len: 15
abundance: NA

CDR3aa: CASSERSSYEQYF
CDR3nt: TGTGCCAGCAGTGAAAGGAGTTCCTACGAGCAGTACTTC
v_gene: TRBV2
d_gene: NA
j_gene: TRBJ2-7
len: 13
abundance: NA

CDR3aa: CASSITDRGTEAFF
CDR3nt: TGTGCCAGTAGTATCACGGACAGGGGGACTGAAGCTTTCTTT
v_gene: TRBV19
d_gene: TRBD1
j_gene: TRBJ1-1
len: 14
abundance: once

CDR3aa: CASSQQGAWGYTF
CDR3nt: TGTGCCAGCAGCCAGCAGGGGGCTTGGGGCTACACCTTC
v_gene: TRBV3-1/TRBV3-2
d_gene: TRBD1
j_gene: TRBJ1-2
len: 13
abundance: NA

CDR3aa: CASSLVLAKQETQYF
CDR3nt: TGTGCCAGCAGCTTAGTACTAGCGAAGCAAGAGACCCAGTACTTC
v_gene: TRBV11-2
d_gene: TRBD2
j_gene: TRBJ2-5
len: 15
abundance: NA

CDR3aa: CASSFRGGTTF
CDR3nt: TGTGCCAGCAGCTTCCGGGGAGGAACCACCTTC
v_gene: TRBV11-1
d_gene: NA
j_gene: TRBJ1-2
len: 11
abundance: many

CDR3aa: CASSSGSTSNQPQHF
CDR3nt: TGTGCCAGCAGCTCAGGGTCTACTAGCAATCAGCCCCAGCATTTT
v_gene: TRBV5-8
d_gene: NA
j_gene: TRBJ1-5
len: 15
abundance: NA

CDR3aa: CASWGLAGNTGELFF
CDR3nt: TGTGCCAGCTGGGGACTAGCGGGGAACACCGGGGAGCTGTTTTTT
v_gene: TRBV3-1/TRBV3-2
d_gene: TRBD2
j_gene: TRBJ2-2
len: 15
abundance: NA

CDR3aa: CASSETGRHTEAFF
CDR3nt: TGTGCCAGCAGTGAAACCGGTCGTCACACTGAAGCTTTCTTT
v_gene: TRBV6-1
d_gene: NA
j_gene: TRBJ1-1
len: 14
abundance: NA

CDR3aa: CASSSDRARLRSGANVLTF
CDR3nt: TGTGCCAGCAGCTCCGACAGGGCGCGACTTCGATCTGGGGCCAACGTCCTGACTTTC
v_gene: TRBV11-2
d_gene: TRBD1
j_gene: TRBJ2-6
len: 19
abundance: NA

CDR3aa: CASRQGAPGPYEQYF
CDR3nt: TGTGCCTCGAGACAGGGGGCTCCGGGGCCCTACGAGCAGTACTTC
v_gene: TRBV6-5
d_gene: TRBD1
j_gene: TRBJ2-7
len: 15
abundance: once

CDR3aa: CASRSGLTYEQYF
CDR3nt: TGTGCCAGCAGATCGGGACTAACCTACGAGCAGTACTTC
v_gene: TRBV6-6
d_gene: TRBD2
j_gene: TRBJ2-7
len: 13
abundance: NA

CDR3aa: CASRNEGSGTEAFF
CDR3nt: TGTGCCAGCAGAAATGAGGGTTCGGGGACTGAAGCTTTCTTT
v_gene: TRBV7-9
d_gene: NA
j_gene: TRBJ1-1
len: 14
abundance: NA

CDR3aa: CASSSPGQNTEAFF
CDR3nt: TGCGCCAGCAGCTCCCCGGGACAGAACACTGAAGCTTTCTTT
v_gene: TRBV5-1
d_gene: NA
j_gene: TRBJ1-1
len: 14
abundance: NA

CDR3aa: CATRAAPLGEQFF
CDR3nt: TGTGCCACCAGGGCGGCCCCTTTGGGTGAGCAGTTCTTC
v_gene: TRBV24-1
d_gene: NA
j_gene: TRBJ2-1
len: 13
abundance: NA

CDR3aa: CASSQDGKAGNQSPLHF
CDR3nt: TGTGCCAGCAGCCAAGATGGGAAGGCAGGGAATCAATCACCCCTCCACTTT
v_gene: TRBV3-1/TRBV3-2
d_gene: NA
j_gene: TRBJ1-6
len: 17
abundance: NA

CDR3aa: CASGSGSLYEQYF
CDR3nt: TGTGCCAGCGGTAGCGGGAGTCTCTACGAGCAGTACTTC
v_gene: TRBV9
d_gene: TRBD2
j_gene: TRBJ2-7
len: 13
abundance: NA

CDR3aa: CASSFPGQGSYEQYF
CDR3nt: TGTGCCAGCAGTTTCCCGGGACAGGGCTCCTACGAGCAGTACTTC
v_gene: TRBV28
d_gene: TRBD1
j_gene: TRBJ2-7
len: 15
abundance: NA

CDR3aa: CAWRASRHTDTQYF
CDR3nt: TGTGCCTGGAGAGCTAGCCGACACACAGATACGCAGTATTTT
v_gene: TRBV30
d_gene: NA
j_gene: TRBJ2-3
len: 14
abundance: NA

CDR3aa: CASSEKTGYEQYF
CDR3nt: TGTGCCAGCAGTGAAAAAACAGGGTACGAGCAGTACTTC
v_gene: TRBV6-4
d_gene: NA
j_gene: TRBJ2-7
len: 13
abundance: NA

CDR3aa: CAISRTSGYTDTQYF
CDR3nt: TGTGCCATCAGTAGGACTAGCGGTTACACAGATACGCAGTATTTT
v_gene: TRBV10-3
d_gene: TRBD2
j_gene: TRBJ2-3
len: 15
abundance: NA

CDR3aa: CASSLVVNTGELFF
CDR3nt: TGCGCCAGCAGCTTGGTAGTGAACACCGGGGAGCTGTTTTTT
v_gene: TRBV5-1
d_gene: NA
j_gene: TRBJ2-2
len: 14
abundance: NA

CDR3aa: CASSPLRTEAYEQYF
CDR3nt: TGTGCCAGCAGCCCCCTTCGGACAGAAGCCTACGAGCAGTACTTC
v_gene: TRBV14
d_gene: NA
j_gene: TRBJ2-7
len: 15
abundance: NA

CDR3aa: CASSPDGQSHNEQFF
CDR3nt: TGTGCCAGCAGCCCCGACGGACAGTCCCACAATGAGCAGTTCTTC
v_gene: TRBV3-1/TRBV3-2
d_gene: NA
j_gene: TRBJ2-1
len: 15
abundance: NA

CDR3aa: CASSIRGTDLSNQPQHF
CDR3nt: TGTGCCAGTAGTATTAGGGGGACAGACCTTAGCAATCAGCCCCAGCATTTT
v_gene: TRBV19
d_gene: TRBD1
j_gene: TRBJ1-5
len: 17
abundance: NA

CDR3aa: CASTPGTSGRNEQFF
CDR3nt: TGTGCCAGCACCCCAGGGACTAGCGGGAGAAATGAGCAGTTCTTC
v_gene: TRBV7-3
d_gene: TRBD2
j_gene: TRBJ2-1
len: 15
abundance: NA

CDR3aa: CASSPMEGRNTEAFF
CDR3nt: TGTGCCAGCAGCCCTATGGAGGGGAGGAACACTGAAGCTTTCTTT
v_gene: TRBV5-4
d_gene: NA
j_gene: TRBJ1-1
len: 15
abundance: many

CDR3aa: CASSAQAGEAGELFF
CDR3nt: TGTGCCAGCAGTGCTCAAGCGGGAGAGGCCGGGGAGCTGTTTTTT
v_gene: TRBV2
d_gene: TRBD2
j_gene: TRBJ2-2
len: 15
abundance: NA

CDR3aa: CASSPGGLQETQYF
CDR3nt: TGCGCCAGCAGCCCGGGGGGGTTACAAGAGACCCAGTACTTC
v_gene: TRBV5-1
d_gene: TRBD2
j_gene: TRBJ2-5
len: 14
abundance: NA

CDR3aa: CASSVGGGLNQPQHF
CDR3nt: TGTGCCAGCAGCGTAGGGGGAGGGCTCAATCAGCCCCAGCATTTT
v_gene: TRBV9
d_gene: NA
j_gene: TRBJ1-5
len: 15
abundance: once

CDR3aa: CASSTGSPNTEAFF
CDR3nt: TGCGCCAGCAGCACGGGGTCGCCGAACACTGAAGCTTTCTTT
v_gene: TRBV5-1
d_gene: NA
j_gene: TRBJ1-1
len: 14
abundance: NA

CDR3aa: CASSPPSRGASTYGYTF
CDR3nt: TGTGCCAGCTCACCACCGAGTCGGGGGGCGAGTACCTATGGCTACACCTTC
v_gene: TRBV18
d_gene: NA
j_gene: TRBJ1-2
len: 17
abundance: NA

CDR3aa: CASSLDLRRDDGYTF
CDR3nt: TGTGCCAGCAGCTTGGACCTTAGACGGGATGATGGCTACACCTTC
v_gene: TRBV5-4
d_gene: NA
j_gene: TRBJ1-2
len: 15
abundance: few

CDR3aa: CASSIGAVLGNQPQHF
CDR3nt: TGTGCCAGTAGTATTGGGGCAGTCCTTGGCAATCAGCCCCAGCATTTT
v_gene: TRBV19
d_gene: NA
j_gene: TRBJ1-5
len: 16
abundance: NA

CDR3aa: CAISPPAGEAEQFF
CDR3nt: TGTGCCATCAGCCCTCCGGCGGGAGAGGCTGAGCAGTTCTTC
v_gene: TRBV10-3
d_gene: TRBD2
j_gene: TRBJ2-1
len: 14
abundance: NA

CDR3aa: CASSHSSGQGPNYGYTF
CDR3nt: TGTGCCAGTAGTCATTCTTCGGGACAGGGCCCTAACTATGGCTACACCTTC
v_gene: TRBV19
d_gene: TRBD1
j_gene: TRBJ1-2
len: 17
abundance: NA

CDR3aa: CASSHSPGTGPTEAFF
CDR3nt: TGTGCCAGCAGCCACAGTCCCGGGACAGGGCCCACTGAAGCTTTCTTT
v_gene: TRBV3-1/TRBV3-2
d_gene: TRBD1
j_gene: TRBJ1-1
len: 16
abundance: NA

CDR3aa: CASSGFGTSLGYTQYF
CDR3nt: TGTGCCAGTAGTGGTTTCGGGACTAGCCTGGGGTATACGCAGTATTTT
v_gene: TRBV19
d_gene: TRBD2
j_gene: TRBJ2-3
len: 16
abundance: few

CDR3aa: CASSRGDRATYEQYF
CDR3nt: TGCGCCAGCAGCCGGGGGGACAGGGCTACCTACGAGCAGTACTTC
v_gene: TRBV5-1
d_gene: TRBD1
j_gene: TRBJ2-7
len: 15
abundance: NA

CDR3aa: CASSIQGADEQYF
CDR3nt: TGTGCCAGTAGTATACAGGGGGCGGACGAGCAGTACTTC
v_gene: TRBV19
d_gene: TRBD1
j_gene: TRBJ2-7
len: 13
abundance: NA

CDR3aa: CASSRGTSGRTGEQYF
CDR3nt: TGTGCCAGCAGCCGGGGGACTAGCGGGAGAACGGGTGAGCAGTACTTC
v_gene: TRBV7-9
d_gene: TRBD2
j_gene: TRBJ2-7
len: 16
abundance: NA

CDR3aa: CASSPPLGDTQYF
CDR3nt: TGTGCCAGCAGTCCCCCCCTAGGCGATACGCAGTATTTT
v_gene: TRBV7-9
d_gene: NA
j_gene: TRBJ2-3
len: 13
abundance: NA

CDR3aa: CATSDPGPNREQYF
CDR3nt: TGTGCCACCAGTGATCCCGGACCAAACAGGGAGCAGTACTTC
v_gene: TRBV24-1
d_gene: NA
j_gene: TRBJ2-7
len: 14
abundance: NA

CDR3aa: CASSLWDSGYNEQFF
CDR3nt: TGTGCCAGCAGTTTATGGGATAGCGGTTACAATGAGCAGTTCTTC
v_gene: TRBV28
d_gene: NA
j_gene: TRBJ2-1
len: 15
abundance: few

CDR3aa: CASSPVGSSGDYYGYTF
CDR3nt: TGCGCCAGCAGCCCTGTCGGGAGTTCAGGAGACTACTATGGCTACACCTTC
v_gene: TRBV5-1
d_gene: NA
j_gene: TRBJ1-2
len: 17
abundance: NA

CDR3aa: CASSEEGLGSSNTGELFF
CDR3nt: TGTGCCAGCAGTGAAGAGGGACTGGGCAGCTCGAACACCGGGGAGCTGTTTTTT
v_gene: TRBV6-1
d_gene: NA
j_gene: TRBJ2-2
len: 18
abundance: once

CDR3aa: CASSFGGVTGELFF
CDR3nt: TGCGCCAGCAGCTTCGGAGGGGTCACCGGGGAGCTGTTTTTT
v_gene: TRBV5-1
d_gene: NA
j_gene: TRBJ2-2
len: 14
abundance: NA

CDR3aa: CASSIGTGSSYEQYF
CDR3nt: TGTGCCAGTAGTATAGGGACAGGGAGCTCCTACGAGCAGTACTTC
v_gene: TRBV19
d_gene: TRBD1
j_gene: TRBJ2-7
len: 15
abundance: once

CDR3aa: CASSQTGGAPGELFF
CDR3nt: TGTGCCAGCAGTCAGACAGGGGGCGCCCCCGGGGAGCTGTTTTTT
v_gene: TRBV7-3
d_gene: TRBD1
j_gene: TRBJ2-2
len: 15
abundance: NA